Included here is one T cell receptor (beta chain) sequence, with context. This specimen comes from a study of blood T cell repertoires in COVID-19. On the study more broadly: PBMCs, B-cell-depleted T cells, or T cells were the source of the cDNA or gDNA that made up the material.

Original processing notes: How many nucleated cells were present was estimated from reference gene primer amplification. Produced via immunoSEQ multiplex PCR; TCRdb's table is partial and in-frame only. The V and J calls and clone size were taken over from that table, and D and trimming were inferred from the DNA. The sample consists of fewer than 350,000 clones, about nine tenths of them appearing once. This CDR3 is 16 amino acids long. Per germline, CDR1 SGHAT and CDR2 FQNNGV. V trimming: 5 bases; J trimming: 4 bases; junction bases outside the gene matches: 11. This chain joins TRBV11-2 and TRBJ2-5, with 9 nucleotides matching TRBD2. Sequencing used PBMCs or T cells enriched from blood (not recorded which). This TCR was sampled from a man in his 60s who had recovered from COVID-19. The CDR3 coding sequence is TGTGCCAGCAGCCGAATAGCGGGAGTAAGGGGAGAGACCCAGTACTTC. This gives the protein CASSRIAGVRGETQYF.